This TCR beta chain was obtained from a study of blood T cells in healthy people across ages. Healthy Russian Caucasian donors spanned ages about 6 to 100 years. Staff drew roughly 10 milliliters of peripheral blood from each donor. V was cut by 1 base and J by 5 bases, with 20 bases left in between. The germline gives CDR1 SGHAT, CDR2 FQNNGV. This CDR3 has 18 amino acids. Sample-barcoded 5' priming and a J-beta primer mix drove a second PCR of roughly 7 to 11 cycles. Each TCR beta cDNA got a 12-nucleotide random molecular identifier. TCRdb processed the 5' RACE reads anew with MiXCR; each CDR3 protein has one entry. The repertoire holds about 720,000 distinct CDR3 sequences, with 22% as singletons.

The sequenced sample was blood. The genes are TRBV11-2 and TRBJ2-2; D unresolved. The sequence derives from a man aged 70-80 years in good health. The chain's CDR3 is CASSLVVTLWAGTGELFF. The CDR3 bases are TGTGCCAGCAGCTTAGTCGTAACGCTCTGGGCCGGTACCGGGGAGCTGTTTTTT.